The 2 T cell receptor beta chains below were found in one sample sequenced in a study of CD8 T cells in cerebrospinal fluid in Alzheimer's disease. From its re-call of the 10x single-cell sequencing reads, TCRdb lists each CDR3 protein once, without DNA. The sample table includes over 900 distinct CDR3 sequences. Sequences were obtained from cerebrospinal fluid. These receptors were obtained from a human donor in good health.

Frequency places this clonotype as medium-sized. The rearrangement links TRBV6-2 or TRBV6-3 to TRBJ1-1. The CDR3 is 15 residues long. Germline lookup yields CDR1 MNHEY and CDR2 SVGEGT. CDR3 protein: CASREGPPLNTEAFF.

This clonotype is identified as large (0.1 to 1%) from frequency. The rearrangement uses TRBV7-9 and TRBJ2-5; no DNA is available, so the TRBD2 call from TCRdb remains unchecked. The germline gives CDR1 SEHNR, CDR2 FQNEAQ (reference sequence). There are 15 residues in the CDR3. CDR3 region: CASSSFGDLQETQYF.